These 22 T cell receptor beta chains share one sample of origin, sequenced in a study of blood T cells in healthy people across ages. Sample-barcoded 5' priming and a J-beta primer mix drove a second PCR of roughly 6 to 12 cycles. A single record per CDR3 protein comes from TCRdb applying MiXCR to the 5' RACE reads. The sample includes about 1,500,000 distinct CDR3 sequences, approximately 40% of them seen just once. Specimen: blood. Source of these receptors: a woman aged 18 to 35 in good health.

The rearrangement uses TRBV5-1 and TRBJ2-5; D might be TRBD1 or TRBD2, each matching 6 bases. The end of the DNA fits TRBJ2-4 better, so the J call may be wrong. Germline CDR1 and CDR2: SGHRS and YFSETQ. The CDR3 has 16 residues. The CDR3 sequence is CASSLAPGATKNIQYF. CDR3 in DNA: TGCGCCAGCAGCTTGGCCCCGGGGGCGACCAAAAACATTCAGTACTTC.

V gene TRBV29-1 combines with J gene TRBJ1-2, with unresolved D. There are 12 residues in the CDR3. CDR1 SQVTM and CDR2 ANQGSEA come from the germline V gene. The V end was cut by 7 bases, the J end by 0 bases, with 9 bases between. The CDR3 nucleotides are TGCAGCGGATTCGGGCCTAACTATGGCTACACCTTC. Translated: CSGFGPNYGYTF.

The J gene is TRBJ1-2, the V gene TRBV6-5; 10 bases agree with TRBD1. The CDR3 spans 17 residues. In germline, CDR1 is MNHEY, CDR2 SVGAGI. The ends lost 4 bases at V and 5 bases at J; junction bases unmatched: 13. CDR3 coding DNA: TGTGCCAGCAGTTCCCCGGGACAGGGGAGACTACTTTATGGCTACACCTTC. As protein: CASSSPGQGRLLYGYTF.

The V gene is TRBV7-7, the J gene TRBJ2-5; 12 bases agree with TRBD2. The CDR3 length is 17 residues. Germline loops: CDR1 SSHAT, CDR2 FNYEAQ (reference sequence). Trimming removed 4 bases from V and 11 bases from J; junction bases left unmatched: 17. The CDR3 coding sequence is TGTGCCAGCAGCTCCCGCCCCCTAGCGGGAGGGGGGGATGAGCAGTACTTC. Amino acids: CASSSRPLAGGGDEQYF. Together with reference TRBV7-7 and TRBJ2-5, the CDR3 gives the full variable domain: GAGVSQSPRYKVTKRGQDVTLRCDPISSHATLYWYQQALGQGPEFLTYFNYEAQPDKSGLPSDRFSAERPEGSISTLTIQRTEQRDSAMYRCASSSRPLAGGGDEQYFGPGTRLLVL.

This chain connects TRBV27 to TRBJ1-2; possible D gene TRBD1, 6 bases. Germline V gives CDR1 MNHEY, CDR2 SMNVEV (reference sequence). This CDR3 region has 14 residues. The V end lost 6 bases, the J end lost 4 bases, and 15 bases lay between the germline ends. CDR3 DNA sequence: TGTGCCAGCAGCCCCACAGGACAGCTCTATGGCTACACCTTC. Its translation: CASSPTGQLYGYTF.

This clonotype was counted only a few times. The V call is TRBV28, the J call TRBJ2-3; D is unclear. The ends were cut back, 5 bases at V and 5 bases at J, with 17 bases in the middle. Germline V CDR1 and CDR2: MDHEN, SYDVKM. This CDR3 region has 15 residues. The CDR3 bases are TGTGCCAGCAGTGTGAGCTTGGGTGGGATAGATACGCAGTATTTT. It codes for CASSVSLGGIDTQYF.

This clonotype has a handful of counts. The rearrangement links TRBV28 to TRBJ2-1; 8 bases match TRBD2. The CDR3 length is 14 residues. Germline loops: CDR1 MDHEN, CDR2 SYDVKM. V was clipped by 9 bases and J by 7 bases; unmatched bases: 11. The CDR3 nucleotides are TGTGCCAGTCTCTACGGGAGGGCCGGGAATGAGCAGTTCTTC. It translates to CASLYGRAGNEQFF.

Worth noting for this clonotype: This may be a read error, as it is one base from a much larger clone. The chain carries TRBV5-1 and TRBJ2-3; 7 nucleotides align to TRBD2. Germline V gene lookup returns CDR1 SGHRS and CDR2 YFSETQ. The CDR3 contains 15 residues. The CDR3 DNA reads as TGCGCCAGTTCCCAGGCGGGGGTCAGCACAAATACGCAGTATTTT. Protein product: CASSQAGVSTNTQYF.

This clonotype was picked up a small number of times. The chain employs TRBV5-1 and TRBJ1-2, with a tentative D call TRBD1 (6 bases). The V gene's germline CDR1 is SGHRS and CDR2 YFSETQ. The CDR3 contains 14 residues. V lost 3 bases to trimming and J lost 3 bases, with 12 bases between them. The CDR3 spells CASSSRTVDYGYTF. The CDR3 nucleotides are TGCGCCAGCAGCTCACGGACAGTGGACTATGGCTACACCTTC. The full variable domain, its missing parts supplied by reference TRBV5-1 and TRBJ1-2, is KAGVTQTPRYLIKTRGQQVTLSCSPISGHRSVSWYQQTPGQGLQFLFEYFSETQRNKGNFPGRFSGRQFSNSRSEMNVSTLELGDSALYLCASSSRTVDYGYTFGSGTRLTVV.

On this clonotype: At one of its ends the junction is not consistent with the germline gene, which may arise from a read error. The chain uses TRBV29-1 and TRBJ2-1; D is possibly TRBD1 (5 bases). The CDR3 is 12 amino acids. The V gene's germline CDR1 is SQVTM and CDR2 ANQGSEA. The CDR3 sequence is CSGGRFDNGQFF. The CDR3 DNA sequence: TGCAGCGGGGGCCGGTTCGACAATGGGCAGTTCTTC.

This clonotype was observed a handful of times. The rearrangement links TRBV27 to TRBJ2-3; a weak D match, TRBD2 (6 bases). The CDR3 is 16 amino acids. V gave up 6 bases and J gave up 6 bases, with 22 bases separating them. Germline V gene lookup returns CDR1 MNHEY and CDR2 SMNVEV (reference sequence). The CDR3 DNA sequence: TGTGCCAGCAGCTCCTGGGGAGCGGGCACCTCCGATACGCAGTATTTT. Translation: CASSSWGAGTSDTQYF.

This clonotype showed up just a few times. This chain connects TRBV11-2 to TRBJ2-1; D is perhaps TRBD1 (6 bases). The CDR3 runs 13 residues. Trimming pared 5 bases from V and 7 bases from J, leaving 12 bases between. Germline V gene lookup returns CDR1 SGHAT and CDR2 FQNNGV. CDR3 nucleotides: TGTGCCAGCAGCCAACCAGACAGGAATGAGCAGTTCTTC. Its protein product is CASSQPDRNEQFF.

The sample holds a few counts of this clonotype. V is TRBV7-9 and J is TRBJ2-1; 8 bases agree with TRBD2. The CDR3 loop spans 17 amino acids. Germline V gene data show CDR1 as SEHNR and CDR2 as FQNEAQ (reference sequence). The V gene end was trimmed by 5 bases and the J gene end by 4 bases; junction bases not matched to a gene: 13. CDR3 in amino acids: CASSGSRGGTPYNEQFF. CDR3 DNA sequence: TGTGCCAGCAGCGGAAGCCGCGGGGGGACCCCATACAATGAGCAGTTCTTC.

The DNA for the CDR3 is TGTGCCAGCATAGTAGGGTCAGGATCCTACAATGAGCAGTTCTTC. Its protein is CASIVGSGSYNEQFF. The rearrangement joins TRBV2 to TRBJ2-1; D remains ambiguous. The germline CDR1 and CDR2 sequences are SNHLY and FYNNEI. This CDR3 has 15 residues. Trimming took 7 bases from V and 1 from J, leaving 14 bases between them.

This chain connects TRBV13 to TRBJ1-2; tentatively, D is TRBD1 (6 bases). CDR1 is PRHDT and CDR2 is FYEKMQ in the germline V gene (reference sequence). V lost 5 bases, J lost 0 bases, and 16 bases lay in between. This CDR3 is 16 amino acids long. This CDR3 is CASSPGGGESNYGYTF. CDR3 in DNA: TGTGCCAGCAGCCCGGGGGGCGGGGAGTCTAACTATGGCTACACCTTC.

The CDR3 region is CASSATATLSYEQYF. CDR3 nucleotide sequence: TGTGCCAGCAGCGCCACGGCGACGCTATCCTACGAGCAGTACTTC. The chain uses TRBV7-2 and TRBJ2-7; D call uncertain. The CDR3 is 15 residues long. Germline loops: CDR1 SGHTA, CDR2 FQGNSA. V was clipped by 5 bases and J by 1 base, with 15 bases between them. The variable domain in full, with the rest retrieved from reference TRBV7-2 and TRBJ2-7, is GAGVSQSPSNKVTEKGKDVELRCDPISGHTALYWYRQSLGQGLEFLIYFQGNSAPDKSGLPSDRFSAERTGGSVSTLTIQRTQQEDSAVYLCASSATATLSYEQYFGPGTRLTVT.

The chain is built from TRBV15 and TRBJ2-1; D not certain. This CDR3 region has 14 residues. In germline, CDR1 is LNHNV, CDR2 YYDKDF (reference sequence). Between the trimmed V and J ends, which lost 5 bases and 13 bases, there was a span of 21 bases. CDR3 nucleotides: TGTGCCACCAGCCCGGTCCAGACGGAAGAGACCCAGTTCTTC. Its protein is CATSPVQTEETQFF.

The genes are TRBV20-1 and TRBJ2-3; 8 nucleotides align to TRBD1. The CDR3 covers 14 residues. The V and J ends lost 4 bases and 1 base, in that order; junction bases with no gene match: 4. Germline CDR1 reads DFQATT; CDR2 reads SNEGSKA (reference sequence). CDR3 nucleotides: TGCAGTGCTACTACGGACAGGGGCACAGATACGCAGTATTTT. It yields the protein CSATTDRGTDTQYF.

The chain is built from TRBV20-1 and TRBJ2-7, with TRBD1 matching 11 bases. The CDR3 extends over 14 amino acids. Germline CDR1 is DFQATT and CDR2 is SNEGSKA (reference sequence). V lost 2 bases to trimming and J lost 5 bases; unmatched junction nucleotides: 5. For the CDR3, the DNA is TGCAGTGCTAGATGGACAGGGGGCTTCGACGAGCAGTACTTC. This gives the protein CSARWTGGFDEQYF.

The chain links TRBV28 to TRBJ2-1; D is perhaps TRBD1 or TRBD2 (5 bases each). The CDR3 sequence is 14 residues long. Germline lookup yields CDR1 MDHEN and CDR2 SYDVKM. V was shortened by 3 bases and J by 6 bases, with 12 bases between the two germline ends. In DNA form, the CDR3 reads TGTGCCAGCAGTTTTCGGGCAGGGACCAATGAGCAGTTCTTC. This gives the protein CASSFRAGTNEQFF.

This clonotype was seen more than once but under ten times. The chain couples TRBV11-2 to TRBJ2-7; 10 bases are a match to TRBD2. After removal of 3 bases from V and 3 bases from J, the junction contained 8 bases not matched to a gene. This CDR3 is built from 16 residues. CDR1 and CDR2 (germline): SGHAT, FQNNGV. CDR3 sequence (DNA): TGTGCCAGCAGCTTGGCCGCTAGCGGGAGTGGCTACGAGCAGTACTTC. Its translation: CASSLAASGSGYEQYF.

This chain connects TRBV7-9 to TRBJ1-1; D is undetermined. V was cut by 5 bases and J by 2 bases, with 9 bases left in between. Germline values: CDR1 SEHNR, CDR2 FQNEAQ (reference sequence). The CDR3 totals 13 residues. The DNA for the CDR3 is TGTGCCAGCAGCCCTGTAGTTAACACTGAAGCTTTCTTT. Amino acids: CASSPVVNTEAFF.